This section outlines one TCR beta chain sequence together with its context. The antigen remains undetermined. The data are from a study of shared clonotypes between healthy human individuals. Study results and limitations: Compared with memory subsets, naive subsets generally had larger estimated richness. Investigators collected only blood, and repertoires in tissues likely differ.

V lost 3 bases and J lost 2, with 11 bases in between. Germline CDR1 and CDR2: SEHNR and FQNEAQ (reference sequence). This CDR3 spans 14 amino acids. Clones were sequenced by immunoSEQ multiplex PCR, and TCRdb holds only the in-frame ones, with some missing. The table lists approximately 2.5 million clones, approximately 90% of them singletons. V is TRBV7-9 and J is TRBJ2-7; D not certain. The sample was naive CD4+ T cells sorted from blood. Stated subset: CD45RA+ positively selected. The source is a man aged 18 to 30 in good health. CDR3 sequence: CASSFGPGAYEQYF. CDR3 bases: TGTGCCAGCAGCTTTGGACCTGGGGCCTACGAGCAGTACTTC.